Each of the 18 T cell receptor beta chains below was sequenced from the same sample in a study of lymphopenia after photon versus proton radiotherapy (dated by TCRdb to between 2018 and 2021). Library preparation was by the immunoSEQ multiplex PCR assay. Held by TCRdb, this immuneACCESS table contains in-frame sequences only and omits some clones. Under half of the omission traces to an unresolved V gene where checked; the cause of the rest is unknown. This sample has roughly 65,000 clones in its table, and roughly 88% of those were observed once. The top ten hold around 2.6% of the sample. The specimen was peripheral blood, collected from a patient treated with photon-based radiotherapy. The receptor source for this set is a woman in her sixties or seventies with pancreatic cancer.

DNA of the CDR3: TGTGCCAGCTCCCCCTGGGGGGCTAGCGGGAGCTCAGATACGCAGTATTTT. This translates into CASSPWGASGSSDTQYF. The chain is built from TRBV18 and TRBJ2-3, with 10 nucleotides matching TRBD2. Germline loops: CDR1 KGHSH, CDR2 LQKENI. The CDR3 length is 17 residues. V shed 6 bases and J 4 bases; nucleotides not matched to a gene: 13.

The genes are TRBV19 and TRBJ2-1; the D is unclear. The CDR3 has 15 amino acids. Germline V CDR1 and CDR2: LNHDA, SQIVND (reference sequence). Trimming shortened V by 1 base and J by 2 bases, and 9 bases separated the two germline ends. The CDR3 DNA sequence: TGTGCCAGTAGTATAGTTGGGTTTGCCTACAATGAGCAGTTCTTC. Translating it yields CASSIVGFAYNEQFF.

The rearrangement uses TRBV6-6 and TRBJ2-1; the match to TRBD2 covers 10 bases. V lost 7 bases and J lost 0; bases outside the gene matches: 6. Per germline, CDR1 MNHNY and CDR2 SVGAGI (reference sequence). This CDR3 spans 16 amino acids. The CDR3 DNA reads TGTGCCAGCACCGCCTCTAGCGGGAGCTCCTACAATGAGCAGTTCTTC. It codes for CASTASSGSSYNEQFF.

The chain uses TRBV29-1 and TRBJ1-1, with D perhaps matching TRBD1 (5 bases). The V end was cut by 0 bases, the J end by 5 bases, with 13 bases between. CDR1 is SQVTM and CDR2 is ANQGSEA in the germline V gene. CDR3 size: 14 residues. Here the CDR3 reads CSVEDGGVGTEAFF. The CDR3 nucleotides are TGCAGCGTTGAAGATGGGGGAGTAGGTACTGAAGCTTTCTTT.

This chain joins TRBV29-1 and TRBJ2-2, with a weak D call TRBD2 (6 bases). The CDR3 has 14 residues. Per the germline V gene, CDR1 is SQVTM and CDR2 is ANQGSEA. Trimming removed 6 bases from V and 6 bases from J, with 17 bases in between. The CDR3 region has the DNA TGCAGCGTGAAGGCGGGGACCTCTCCCGGGGAGCTGTTTTTT. Its translation: CSVKAGTSPGELFF.

This clone has just one count. This rearrangement joins TRBV14 to TRBJ2-1; D gene unclear. V was clipped by 5 bases and J by 8 bases, with 10 bases between them. CDR3 size: 12 residues. From germline, CDR1 is SGHDN and CDR2 FVKESK. The CDR3: CASSLTRYEQFF. In DNA form, the CDR3 reads TGTGCCAGCAGCTTGACTCGGTATGAGCAGTTCTTC.

The V gene is TRBV11-1, the J gene TRBJ2-1, with 8 bases identical to TRBD1. CDR3 size: 14 residues. The V gene end was trimmed by 0 bases and the J gene end by 9 bases; junction bases not matched to a gene: 4. Germline CDR1 and CDR2: SGHAT and FQDESV (reference sequence). CDR3 nucleotide sequence: TGTGCCAGCAGCTTAGCTAGTACAGGGGGTGAGCAGTTCTTC. This translates into CASSLASTGGEQFF.

The genes are TRBV7-8 and TRBJ1-2, with TRBD1 matching over 9 bases. Germline V gene lookup returns CDR1 SGHVS and CDR2 FQNEAQ. This CDR3 has 14 residues. The J segment lost 10 bases and the V segment lost 5 bases, leaving 11 bases of the junction unmatched. The chain's CDR3 is CASSPVGTGLDYTF. The CDR3 DNA sequence: TGTGCCAGCAGCCCGGTGGGGACAGGGTTAGACTACACCTTC.

This chain joins TRBV4-2 and TRBJ2-1, with 7 bases fitting TRBD2. Trimming cost V 4 bases and J 2 bases; bases outside gene matches: 5. Looked up from germline, CDR1 is LGHNA and CDR2 is YNFKEQ. There are 15 residues in the CDR3. The CDR3 loop reads CASSPAGTTYNEQFF. CDR3 nucleotides: TGTGCCAGCAGCCCGGCCGGGACTACCTACAATGAGCAGTTCTTC.

V usage is TRBV7-2 and J usage is TRBJ2-1, with 9 nucleotides matching TRBD2. CDR1 and CDR2 (germline): SGHTA, FQGNSA. With 5 bases clipped from V and 7 bases from J, the junction kept 6 bases outside the gene matches. This CDR3 region has 14 residues. The CDR3 sequence: CASSPSGRPNEQFF. In DNA form, the CDR3 reads TGTGCCAGCAGCCCCAGCGGGAGGCCTAATGAGCAGTTCTTC.

V usage is TRBV5-1 and J usage is TRBJ2-7; 11 bases map to TRBD2. Germline CDR1 is SGHRS and CDR2 is YFSETQ. The CDR3 loop spans 16 amino acids. Trimming took 0 bases from V and 4 from J; bases not matched to a gene: 6. CDR3 in DNA: TGCGCCAGCAGCTTGGGACTAGCGGGATGGGGATACGAGCAGTACTTC. Its protein product is CASSLGLAGWGYEQYF. The full variable domain, with the rest looked up from reference TRBV5-1 and TRBJ2-7, is KAGVTQTPRYLIKTRGQQVTLSCSPISGHRSVSWYQQTPGQGLQFLFEYFSETQRNKGNFPGRFSGRQFSNSRSEMNVSTLELGDSALYLCASSLGLAGWGYEQYFGPGTRLTVT.

CDR3 region: CASSYPAGTGFYEQYF. In nucleotides, the CDR3 is TGTGCCAGCTCATACCCGGCCGGGACAGGGTTCTACGAGCAGTACTTC. The chain employs TRBV18 and TRBJ2-7, with TRBD1 identical over 9 bases. Germline V gene lookup returns CDR1 KGHSH and CDR2 LQKENI. V was clipped by 5 bases and J by 3 bases; unmatched bases: 11. The CDR3 has 16 amino acids.

The chain joins TRBV11-1 to TRBJ1-1, with no clear D. Deletions cut 2 bases from V and 8 bases from J, with 12 bases between. Germline V lookup: CDR1 SGHAT, CDR2 FQDESV (reference sequence). The CDR3 is 13 residues long. The CDR3 here is CASSLTKLNEAFF. CDR3 DNA sequence: TGTGCCAGCAGCTTAACTAAGCTAAACGAAGCTTTCTTT.

The chain has TRBV5-1 and TRBJ2-7; TRBD2 might be the D (5 bases). CDR1 and CDR2 (germline): SGHRS, YFSETQ. CDR3 size: 14 residues. Deletions cut 4 bases from V and 0 bases from J, with 11 bases between. In DNA, the CDR3 is TGCGCCAGCAGCCCTCAGGACTTCTCCTACGAGCAGTACTTC. This translates into CASSPQDFSYEQYF.

CDR3 residues: CASSLDGREGQDTQYF. As DNA, the CDR3 is TGTGCCAGCAGCTTAGACGGGCGGGAGGGCCAAGATACGCAGTATTTT. The chain couples TRBV11-3 to TRBJ2-3; 9 nucleotides line up with TRBD2. Germline lookup yields CDR1 SGHNT and CDR2 YENEEA. This CDR3 is 16 amino acids long. The V and J ends lost 0 bases and 5 bases, in that order; junction bases with no gene match: 6.

J is TRBJ2-5 and V is TRBV6-1; 11 positions match TRBD1. Germline V lookup: CDR1 MNHNS, CDR2 SASEGT. Trimming cost V 7 bases and J 4 bases; bases outside gene matches: 8. CDR3 length equals 15 residues. CDR3 region: CASTEGQGGRETQYF. CDR3 bases: TGTGCCAGCACCGAGGGACAGGGGGGAAGAGAGACCCAGTACTTC.

The chain is built from TRBV7-2 and TRBJ2-1; TRBD2 is a possible D gene (5 bases). Germline CDR1 and CDR2: SGHTA and FQGNSA. The CDR3 runs to 16 residues. Trimming cost V 1 base and J 3 bases, with 13 bases left between them. This CDR3 reads CASSLGALLGYNEQFF. DNA for the CDR3: TGTGCCAGCAGCTTAGGGGCCCTACTAGGCTACAATGAGCAGTTCTTC.

In DNA form, the CDR3 reads TGTGCCAGCAGCTTAGATAGCGGGAACTACAATGAGCAGTTCTTC. It is translated as CASSLDSGNYNEQFF. The rearrangement links TRBV11-2 to TRBJ2-1; 8 nucleotides agree with TRBD2. There are 15 residues in the CDR3. Germline V CDR1 and CDR2: SGHAT, FQNNGV. The V and J ends lost 0 bases and 3 bases, in that order; junction bases with no gene match: 1.